This is a list of T cell receptor beta chains from one sample in a study of T cells in Graves' hyperthyroidism and ophthalmopathy. One entry per CDR3 protein, called by TCRdb with MiXCR from the multiplex PCR reads. This table holds 300,000 or so distinct CDR3 sequences, approximately 17% found once. What was sequenced was blood. The receptor source for this set is a man aged 30 to 39 with Graves' hyperthyroidism. Each CDR3 is given with its conserved first and last residue. The D gene is left open where the match is weak. A row's size may be missing; if present it is once, few, many or a size class.

.	TRBV5-1	few	TRBJ2-1	15	TGCGCCAGCAGCTTGGAACAGGGCCCCTACAATGAGCAGTTCTTC	CASSLEQGPYNEQFF
.	TRBV12-3/TRBV12-4	many	TRBJ2-7	13	TGTGCCAGCAGTTTCGAGGGATCCTACGAGCAGTACTTC	CASSFEGSYEQYF
.	TRBV27	many	TRBJ2-7	13	TGTGCCAAGCCCCTTGGGAAAGCCTACGAGCAGTACTTC	CAKPLGKAYEQYF
.	TRBV11-2	many	TRBJ2-6	16	TGTGCCAGCAGCTCCTTCGCTAACTCTGGGGCCAACGTCCTGACTTTC	CASSSFANSGANVLTF
.	TRBV11-2	few	TRBJ2-3	13	TGTGCCAGCAGCTTAGATCTTCGAGCCCGGCTGTATTTT	CASSLDLRARLYF
TRBD1	TRBV5-1	.	TRBJ1-1	15	TGCGCCAGCAGCTTGTTTGACAGGGAGTCAACTGAAGCTTTCTTT	CASSLFDRESTEAFF
TRBD2	TRBV20-1	.	TRBJ2-7	16	TGCAGTGCTAGAGATCAGTTCAAGCGGGAGAACTACGAGCAGTACTTC	CSARDQFKRENYEQYF
TRBD2	TRBV6-5	few	TRBJ2-3	16	TGTGCCAGCAGTTACTCGCGGGAGGGAATCCCAGATACGCAGTATTTT	CASSYSREGIPDTQYF
.	TRBV19	few	TRBJ1-5	13	TGTGCCAGTACGAATCGGAGGGATCAGCCCCAGCATTTT	CASTNRRDQPQHF
TRBD1	TRBV3-1	.	TRBJ1-1	14	TGTGCCAGCAGCCAATACCCGGGACAGGGGCGAGCTTTCTTT	CASSQYPGQGRAFF
.	TRBV24-1	many	TRBJ2-3	16	TGTGCCACCAGTGATTTAGGGGGAGCCCGCACAGATACGCAGTATTTT	CATSDLGGARTDTQYF
TRBD2	TRBV2	many	TRBJ2-5	14	TGTGCCAGCAGTGTTCTAGCGGTACAAAAGACCCAGTACTTC	CASSVLAVQKTQYF
.	TRBV5-1	few	TRBJ2-7	13	TGCGCCAGCAGCTTGAAAGGGAACCACGAGCAGTACTTC	CASSLKGNHEQYF
.	TRBV3-1	many	TRBJ2-3	13	TGTGCCAGCAGCCAGGGACGGGAGGATACGCAGTATTTT	CASSQGREDTQYF
.	TRBV20-1	.	TRBJ2-7	14	TGCAGTGCTCCCAATGGCGGCAGTTCCTACGAGCAGTACTTC	CSAPNGGSSYEQYF
.	TRBV7-6	.	TRBJ2-7	14	TGTGCCAGCAGCTTAGCGGGATTCACCTACGAGCAGTACTTC	CASSLAGFTYEQYF
.	TRBV2	.	TRBJ1-2	14	TGTGCCAGCAGTGTCGGGACGGTAAACTATGGCTACACCTTC	CASSVGTVNYGYTF
.	TRBV28	many	TRBJ2-2	14	TGTGCCAGCAGTACAGGACAGTTGCACGGGGAGCTGTTTTTT	CASSTGQLHGELFF
.	TRBV18	many	TRBJ2-7	13	TGTGCCAGCTCACCAAGCAGCTCCTACGAGCAGTACTTC	CASSPSSSYEQYF
.	TRBV11-2	many	TRBJ2-7	13	TGTGCCAGCAGGAAGACTGGCGCCGTAGAGCAGTACTTC	CASRKTGAVEQYF
.	TRBV7-6	few	TRBJ1-4	13	TGTGCCAGCAGCTTTGGGGGACATGAAAAACTGTTTTTT	CASSFGGHEKLFF
.	TRBV10-2	few	TRBJ1-2	16	TGCGCCAGCAGTGAGTTTCGTATTAGCTCTCGGAATGGCTACACCTTC	CASSEFRISSRNGYTF
.	TRBV12-3/TRBV12-4	many	TRBJ2-1	13	TGTGCCAGCAGTCCCACGACTGACCGGGAGCAGTTCTTC	CASSPTTDREQFF
.	TRBV2	many	TRBJ2-5	15	TGTGCCAGCAGTGTGGGGGGAGACGCGGGGAGGCCCCAGTACTTC	CASSVGGDAGRPQYF
TRBD1	TRBV11-1	many	TRBJ1-1	13	TGTGCCAGCAGCCAGGACAGGGGGCGTGTTGCTTTCTTT	CASSQDRGRVAFF
.	TRBV3-1	few	TRBJ2-7	13	TGTGCCAGCAGCGACGAATTCGTGGGCGAGCAGCACTTC	CASSDEFVGEQHF
TRBD2	TRBV19	few	TRBJ2-7	13	TGTGCCAGTAGTTCTAGCGGGAGTCGCGAGCAGTACTTC	CASSSSGSREQYF
.	TRBV28	many	TRBJ1-2	15	TGTGCCAGCAGTTTCCCCGGGACGTCTAACTATGGCTACACCTTC	CASSFPGTSNYGYTF
TRBD1	TRBV3-1	many	TRBJ2-7	15	TGTGCCAGCAGCGAAAGAGGGACAGGGGGATACGAGCAGTACTTC	CASSERGTGGYEQYF
.	TRBV5-1	.	TRBJ1-4	15	TGCGCCAGCAGCCTGGACACTGCAACTAATGAAAAACTGTTTTTT	CASSLDTATNEKLFF
.	TRBV12-3/TRBV12-4	few	TRBJ1-5	14	TGTGCCAGCAGTAACCTCCAGGGCCACCAGCCCCAGCATTTT	CASSNLQGHQPQHF
.	TRBV19	few	TRBJ2-5	14	TGTGCCAGTAGTATATTGGCGAGGGAAGAGACCCAGTACTTC	CASSILAREETQYF
TRBD1	TRBV6-1	.	TRBJ2-7	20	TGTGCCAGCAGTCGCCGGCCCGGGACAGGGCCCGAGAGAGGGGCCTACGAGCAGTACTTC	CASSRRPGTGPERGAYEQYF
TRBD2	TRBV6-1	.	TRBJ2-5	15	TGCGCCAGCAGTGAGTTTAGCGGGACCCAAGAGACCCAGTACTTC	CASSEFSGTQETQYF
.	TRBV7-8	many	TRBJ2-1	16	TGTGCCAGCAGCTTAGTGCTAGGGGGAGTCTACAATGAGCAGTTCTTC	CASSLVLGGVYNEQFF
.	TRBV3-1	.	TRBJ1-3	15	TGTGCCAGCAGCCAAGAAGGTTGGGGAAGAAACACCATATATTTT	CASSQEGWGRNTIYF
.	TRBV7-3	.	TRBJ2-5	14	TGTGCCAGCAGCTTTCGGGCGGGAATAGAGACCCAGTACTTC	CASSFRAGIETQYF
TRBD2	TRBV3-1	many	TRBJ2-3	16	TGTGCCAGCAGCCAAGAAGCGGGAGGGACCACAGATACGCAGTATTTT	CASSQEAGGTTDTQYF